Detailed here is one T cell receptor (beta chain). The antigen is undetermined. The PCR contained 60 Vbeta and 13 Jbeta primers. Only in-frame clones appear in the TCRdb table, and some are missing; sequencing was by immunoSEQ multiplex PCR. The sample gives some 140,000 clones, around 73% of which show up once; about 1.2% is in the top ten. The CDR3 has 17 residues. V lost 1 base, J lost 5 bases, and 10 bases stayed unmatched. CDR1 and CDR2 from the germline V gene are MGHRA and YSYEKL. This sample is part of a study of cytomegalovirus exposure and HLA in healthy donors. Study-wide points: The likely origin of a cluster of highly shared sequence variants was a sequencing artifact. There were a few CMV-associated chains whose specificity for CMV antigens was confirmed in vitro.

Every donor was a healthy person donating bone marrow. The receptor was isolated from a woman aged 35 to 49 in good health and CMV-seronegative. This chain uses TRBV4-1 with TRBJ2-3; 9 bases fit TRBD2. Source material: PBMCs. CDR3 in DNA: TGCGCCAGCAGCCAAGCCGGCCTAGCGGGGAAGGTAGATACGCAGTATTTT. This gives the protein CASSQAGLAGKVDTQYF.